The rows below give T cell receptor beta chains drawn from one sample of a study of T cells in Graves' hyperthyroidism and ophthalmopathy. TCRdb passed the multiplex PCR reads through MiXCR, listing each CDR3 protein once. This sample has hundreds of thousands of distinct CDR3 sequences; approximately 14% occur once, and the top ten carry around 7.3%. The sample was blood. These receptors originate from a woman under 30 with Graves' hyperthyroidism. Each CDR3 is given with its conserved first and last residue. A D gene is named only where the DNA matches it firmly. Clone size is stated in some rows and not others, as once, few, many or a class when expanded.

TRBJ2-2 - TRBV20-1 - 18 TGCAGTGCTAGAGTCTGGGGCGGGGGCCGCGCGAACACCGGGGAGCTGTTTTTT CSARVWGGGRANTGELFF
TRBJ1-3 many TRBV9 TRBD1 15 TGTGCCAGCAGCCCTCAGACAGGGACTGGAAACACCATATATTTT CASSPQTGTGNTIYF
TRBJ2-7 many TRBV10-1 TRBD2 17 TGCGCCAGCAGCCCAGACCGGACTAGTCTAGGGGAATACGAGCAGTACTTC CASSPDRTSLGEYEQYF
TRBJ1-4 - TRBV18 TRBD1 13 TGTGCCAGCTCACAAGGACAGGGTGAAAAACTGTTTTTT CASSQGQGEKLFF
TRBJ1-2 few TRBV6-1 - 17 TGTGCCAGCAGTGAAACTTCAGGGGAAGGTGTCGGCTATGGCTACACCTTC CASSETSGEGVGYGYTF
TRBJ1-2 many TRBV3-1 TRBD1 16 TGTGCCAGCAGCCAAGGGTACAGGGGGCGGTCGTATGGCTACACCTTC CASSQGYRGRSYGYTF
TRBJ1-5 - TRBV6-4 - 13 TGTGCCAGGTGCCCTAAAGGTAATCAGCCCCAGCATTTT CARCPKGNQPQHF
TRBJ2-1 many TRBV6-2/TRBV6-3 - 15 TGTGCCAGCAGTCCTCTGGGGTCTTACTACAATGAGCAGTTCTTC CASSPLGSYYNEQFF
TRBJ1-4 few TRBV24-1 - 14 TGTGCCACCAGGAAGACAGCTCATAATGAAAAACTGTTTTTT CATRKTAHNEKLFF
TRBJ1-1 - TRBV27 - 13 TGTGCCAGCAGTTTAGGCGGTGGAAATGAAGCTTTCTTT CASSLGGGNEAFF
TRBJ1-1 few TRBV27 - 14 TGTGCCAGCAGTTTAGTCGGGGAAGACACTGAAGCTTTCTTT CASSLVGEDTEAFF
TRBJ2-5 many TRBV11-2 - 12 TGTGCCAGCAGCTTATTCGCCGAGACCCAGTACTTC CASSLFAETQYF
TRBJ1-1 - TRBV29-1 TRBD1 13 TGCAGCGTTGATAAGGGGGCGGACACTGAAGCTTTCTTT CSVDKGADTEAFF
TRBJ2-7 many TRBV30 - 14 TGTGCCTGGAGTAACCTCAGGGGCGCCTACGAGCAGTACTTC CAWSNLRGAYEQYF
TRBJ1-2 - TRBV19 - 13 TGTGCCAGTAGTATGGGGGGGAGCTATGGCTACACCTTC CASSMGGSYGYTF
TRBJ1-5 many TRBV30 - 15 TGTGCCTGGAGTTCTAGTCCGGGGCCCAATCAGCCCCAGCATTTT CAWSSSPGPNQPQHF
TRBJ2-7 - TRBV5-5 - 15 TGTGCCAGCAGAAAGGAGACCTCGTACCTCTACGAGCAGTACTTC CASRKETSYLYEQYF
TRBJ2-3 few TRBV10-1 - 16 TGCGCCAGCAGTGACGGCGGACACAAGAGCACAGATACGCAGTATTTT CASSDGGHKSTDTQYF
TRBJ2-4 - TRBV3-1 - 16 TGTGCCAGCAGCCAAGACCCCCCCGTGGGGAAAAACATTCAGTACTTC CASSQDPPVGKNIQYF
TRBJ2-2 many TRBV20-1 - 16 TGCAGTGCTAGAGATAGGACGGGACGGGTCCCCGGGGAGCTGTTTTTT CSARDRTGRVPGELFF
TRBJ2-2 many TRBV12-3/TRBV12-4 TRBD2 16 TGTGCCAGCAGCCGTGGACTAGCGGGAGGAACCGGGGAGCTGTTTTTT CASSRGLAGGTGELFF
TRBJ1-6 few TRBV30 - 17 TGTGCCTGGAGTGAAAGACCCCTGACCTCCTATAATTCACCCCTCCACTTT CAWSERPLTSYNSPLHF
TRBJ2-5 many TRBV15 - 14 TGTGCCACCAGCCTTCTAAGGGGAGCGGAGACCCAGTACTTC CATSLLRGAETQYF
TRBJ1-3 many TRBV30 - 13 TGTGCCTGGAGTTCCCAGCTTGGAAACACCATATATTTT CAWSSQLGNTIYF
TRBJ2-6 - TRBV19 TRBD1 16 TGTGCCAGTAGTACTACAGGGGACTCTGGGGCCAACGTCCTGACTTTC CASSTTGDSGANVLTF
TRBJ1-1 many TRBV3-1 TRBD1 14 TGTGCCAGCAGCCAAGCGGCAGGGGGCCCTGAAGCTTTCTTT CASSQAAGGPEAFF
TRBJ1-1 many TRBV4-2 TRBD1 12 TGTGCCAGCAGCCAGACAGGGGGAGAAGCTTTCTTT CASSQTGGEAFF
TRBJ1-2 many TRBV5-5 - 12 TGTGCCAGCAGCATCAGTGACTATGGCTACACCTTC CASSISDYGYTF
TRBJ1-6 many TRBV30 - 13 TGTGCCTGGAGTGGGGACTGGGATTCACCCCTCCACTTT CAWSGDWDSPLHF
TRBJ2-2 few TRBV14 TRBD2 17 TGTGCCAGCAGCCTACGGACTAGCCGGAAACCAACCGGGGAGCTGTTTTTT CASSLRTSRKPTGELFF
TRBJ2-1 many TRBV11-3 - 13 TGTGCCAGCAGCTTTGGAGAGATAGATGAGCAGTTCTTC CASSFGEIDEQFF
TRBJ2-5 few TRBV3-1 TRBD2 12 TGTGCCAGCACTTCAGCGGGGGGGACCCAGTACTTC CASTSAGGTQYF
TRBJ2-7 - TRBV11-2 - 16 TGTGCCAGCAGCTTAGCGGGGGCCAAGAGCTCCTACGAGCAGTACTTC CASSLAGAKSSYEQYF
TRBJ2-5 many TRBV12-3/TRBV12-4 TRBD1 14 TGTGCCAGCAGTTTACTAGGGGGCTTCGAGACCCAGTACTTC CASSLLGGFETQYF
TRBJ2-7 many TRBV13 - 13 TGTGCCAGCAGCTTAGCTAGAAGCTCCGAGCAGTACTTC CASSLARSSEQYF
TRBJ2-1 many TRBV20-1 TRBD2 16 TGCAGTGCTAGAGGAACTAGCGGGAGGGTCTACAATGAGCAGTTCTTC CSARGTSGRVYNEQFF
TRBJ1-6 few TRBV6-5 - 20 TGTGCCAGCAGTTTTGCTCCGACAGAACTTGTTCTTCTATATAATTCACCCCTCCACTTT CASSFAPTELVLLYNSPLHF
TRBJ1-6 many TRBV12-3/TRBV12-4 - 16 TGTGCCAGCAGTTTGGGTATAGACAGTCACTATTCACCCCTCCACTTT CASSLGIDSHYSPLHF
TRBJ2-7 many TRBV5-5 TRBD2 15 TGTGCCAGCAGCTTGGTAGCGGGGGGTTCCTACGAGCAGTACTTC CASSLVAGGSYEQYF
TRBJ1-5 many TRBV12-3/TRBV12-4 - 13 TGTGCCAGCACCCCGGGAGCCCATCAGCCCCAGCATTTT CASTPGAHQPQHF
TRBJ2-1 many TRBV7-2 - 15 TGTGCCAGCAGCATCTCGGGGCCGTCCTACAATGAGCAGTTCTTC CASSISGPSYNEQFF
TRBJ2-2 few TRBV20-1 - 11 TGCAGTGCTCAGGGGGGCGGGGAGCTGTTTTTT CSAQGGGELFF
TRBJ2-7 many TRBV6-1 - 12 TGTGCCACCCTCGGTTTTTGGAACGAGCAGTACTTC CATLGFWNEQYF
TRBJ1-3 - TRBV11-2 - 15 TGTGCCAGCAGCTTTGGACAGCACTCTGGAAACACCATATATTTT CASSFGQHSGNTIYF
TRBJ1-4 many TRBV11-3 - 16 TGTGCCAGCAGCTTAGGGCAGCCTACAACTAATGAAAAACTGTTTTTT CASSLGQPTTNEKLFF
TRBJ2-2 many TRBV12-3/TRBV12-4 - 11 TGTGCCACCCGGCGGGTCGGGGAGCTGTTTTTT CATRRVGELFF
TRBJ2-3 - TRBV3-1 TRBD2 15 TGTGCCAGCAGTATAGGGACTAGCGGGATAGATACGCAGTATTTT CASSIGTSGIDTQYF
TRBJ1-5 many TRBV2 - 14 TGTGCCAGCACCCAGGGGTATAGCAATCAGCCCCAGCATTTT CASTQGYSNQPQHF
TRBJ2-1 many TRBV7-3 TRBD2 15 TGTGCCAGCAGCGGGGGGACTAGCGGCTACAATGAGCAGTTCTTC CASSGGTSGYNEQFF
TRBJ2-7 few TRBV6-1 TRBD2 15 TGTGCCAGCAGTTCTGGGTCTAGCGGGATTTACGAGCAGTACTTC CASSSGSSGIYEQYF
TRBJ2-2 many TRBV3-1 TRBD2 15 TGTGCCAGCAGCCAAGATACAGCGGGGACCGGGGAGCTGTTTTTT CASSQDTAGTGELFF